This is a list of T cell receptor beta chains from one sample in a study of T cell responses to AZD1222 COVID-19 vaccine. Only in-frame clones appear in the TCRdb table, and some are missing; sequencing was by immunoSEQ multiplex PCR. There are 150,000 to 200,000 clones in the sample; 88% occur only once, and approximately 4.3% lies in the top ten. The sample was peripheral blood, taken 28 days after the second AZD1222 dose. These receptors were collected from an adult who received the AZD1222 COVID-19 vaccine. The CDR3 runs from the conserved cysteine through the conserved F or W. Fields, in order: V gene, J gene, clone size, D gene, CDR3 protein, CDR3 DNA. The D gene is left open where the match is weak. For some rows the clone size is stated as once, few or many, or as a class when expanded; others skip it.

>TRBV6-5|TRBJ1-1|-|-
CASSYPAGVAFF
TGTGCCAGCAGTTACCCCGCCGGGGTGGCTTTCTTT
>TRBV7-2|TRBJ2-2|-|-
CASSLVGPWGELFF
TGTGCCAGCAGCTTAGTAGGGCCATGGGGGGAGCTGTTTTTT
>TRBV5-1|TRBJ2-3|-|TRBD1
CASSLGRDRDTQYF
TGCGCCAGCAGCTTGGGACGGGACAGAGATACGCAGTATTTT
>TRBV18|TRBJ2-5|-|TRBD2
CASSLSGGEETQYF
TGTGCCAGCTCGCTTTCGGGGGGAGAAGAGACCCAGTACTTC
>TRBV9|TRBJ1-2|-|TRBD1
CASSPGTGRGYGYTF
TGTGCCAGCAGCCCGGGGACAGGCCGTGGCTATGGCTACACCTTC
>TRBV7-8|TRBJ2-5|once|-
CASSSWPYQETQYF
TGTGCCAGCAGCTCTTGGCCGTACCAAGAGACCCAGTACTTC
>TRBV6-2/TRBV6-3|TRBJ2-1|-|TRBD2
CASSYGLAEYNEQFF
TGTGCCAGCAGTTACGGACTAGCGGAATACAATGAGCAGTTCTTC
>TRBV6-5|TRBJ1-3|-|-
CATTGGWNTIYF
TGTGCCACCACGGGGGGGTGGAACACCATATATTTT
>TRBV12-5|TRBJ1-5|few|TRBD1
CASGLFRGRDNQPQHF
TGTGCTAGTGGTTTGTTCAGGGGGCGCGACAATCAGCCCCAGCATTTT
>TRBV6-5|TRBJ1-2|-|TRBD1
CASSYWTGGNYGYTF
TGTGCCAGCAGTTACTGGACAGGGGGAAACTATGGCTACACCTTC
>TRBV6-5|TRBJ2-7|-|-
CATVLSLEQYF
TGTGCCACCGTGTTGTCACTCGAGCAGTACTTC
>TRBV2|TRBJ2-7|-|-
CASTRDTIPGSYEQYF
TGTGCCAGCACCCGGGACACCATTCCGGGCTCCTACGAGCAGTACTTC
>TRBV3-1/TRBV3-2|TRBJ2-1|-|-
CASSPRSQGTEQFF
TGTGCCAGCAGCCCTCGCTCACAGGGTACTGAGCAGTTCTTC
>TRBV5-1|TRBJ2-1|-|-
CASSSTGRDILGEQFF
TGCGCCAGCAGCTCCACTGGAAGGGACATTCTGGGTGAGCAGTTCTTC
>TRBV5-1|TRBJ1-6|-|TRBD1
CASSVNLPGQGARGPLHF
TGCGCCAGCAGCGTAAACCTTCCGGGACAGGGGGCGCGGGGACCCCTCCACTTT
>TRBV5-1|TRBJ2-5|-|TRBD2
CASSLALAGGRETQYF
TGCGCCAGCAGCTTGGCACTAGCGGGGGGGCGAGAGACCCAGTACTTC
>TRBV7-2|TRBJ1-3|-|-
CASRGRTGNTIYF
TGTGCCAGCAGGGGCAGGACGGGAAACACCATATATTTT
>TRBV25-1|TRBJ2-1|-|TRBD2
CASAGGGNEQFF
TGTGCCAGCGCCGGGGGGGGCAATGAGCAGTTCTTC
>TRBV25-1|TRBJ1-2|once|-
CASSVDGNYGYTF
TGTGCCAGCAGTGTCGATGGGAACTATGGCTACACCTTC
>TRBV19|TRBJ1-2|-|-
CASSPTVYGYTF
TGTGCCAGTAGCCCGACGGTCTATGGCTACACCTTC
>TRBV19|TRBJ1-6|-|-
CASSIEGSPLHF
TGTGCCAGTAGTATCGAGGGTTCACCCCTCCACTTT
>TRBV13|TRBJ2-6|-|-
CASGPSGANVLTF
TGTGCCAGCGGCCCCTCTGGGGCCAACGTCCTGACTTTC
>TRBV30|TRBJ1-6|-|-
CAWKSPGGIGSPLHF
TGTGCCTGGAAGTCCCCGGGAGGAATTGGATCACCCCTCCACTTT
>TRBV27|TRBJ2-7|-|TRBD2
CASSFLAGVRSYEQYF
TGTGCCAGCAGTTTCCTAGCGGGGGTTCGCTCCTACGAGCAGTACTTC
>TRBV28|TRBJ1-1|once|-
CASSLRGYGTEAFF
TGTGCCAGCAGTTTACGGGGATATGGCACTGAAGCTTTCTTT
>TRBV10-3|TRBJ1-1|-|-
CAISESGLNTEAFF
TGTGCCATCAGTGAGAGCGGCTTGAACACTGAAGCTTTCTTT
>TRBV9|TRBJ2-7|-|-
CASSDIMGRVYF
TGTGCCAGCAGCGACATCATGGGCAGGGTGTACTTC
>TRBV6-5|TRBJ1-4|-|TRBD1
CASRSGTAGEKLFF
TGTGCCAGCCGTTCTGGGACAGCTGGGGAAAAACTGTTTTTT
>TRBV27|TRBJ1-2|-|-
CASSFEGLDGYTF
TGTGCCAGCAGTTTCGAGGGCCTGGATGGCTACACCTTC
>TRBV18|TRBJ2-1|-|-
CASSPPATNEQFF
TGTGCCAGCTCACCCCCGGCTACCAATGAGCAGTTCTTC
>TRBV7-2|TRBJ1-2|-|TRBD1
CASSFLGTGLQGANYGYTF
TGTGCCAGCAGCTTCCTCGGGACAGGGTTGCAGGGGGCTAACTATGGCTACACCTTC
>TRBV7-2|TRBJ1-5|-|-
CASSLVGQPQHF
TGTGCCAGCAGCTTAGTAGGTCAGCCCCAGCATTTT
>TRBV6-5|TRBJ2-7|once|TRBD2
CASNGGVSYEQYF
TGTGCCAGCAACGGGGGGGTCTCCTACGAGCAGTACTTC
>TRBV30|TRBJ2-1|-|TRBD2
CAWSVLAGYNEQFF
TGTGCCTGGAGTGTACTAGCGGGCTACAATGAGCAGTTCTTC
>TRBV7-9|TRBJ1-2|-|-
CASSFLQGSTF
TGTGCCAGCAGCTTTCTGCAGGGAAGCACCTTC
>TRBV11-3|TRBJ2-2|-|-
CASSPSNTGELFF
TGTGCCAGCAGCCCATCGAACACCGGGGAGCTGTTTTTT
>TRBV12-3/TRBV12-4|TRBJ1-1|once|-
CASYFDRNTEAFF
TGTGCCAGCTACTTTGACAGGAACACTGAAGCTTTCTTT
>TRBV27|TRBJ1-6|-|TRBD1
CASSPRTGGSYNSPLHF
TGTGCCAGCAGTCCCCGGACAGGCGGAAGTTATAATTCACCCCTCCACTTT
>TRBV10-3|TRBJ1-5|-|-
CAISDSRSNQPQHF
TGTGCCATCAGTGACAGCAGAAGCAATCAGCCCCAGCATTTT
>TRBV3-1/TRBV3-2|TRBJ1-4|-|-
CASSQRVARPGGKLFF
TGTGCCAGCAGCCAAAGAGTAGCGCGGCCGGGTGGAAAACTGTTTTTT
>TRBV10-3|TRBJ2-3|once|-
CAISEPKRGTDTQYF
TGTGCCATCAGTGAACCTAAGCGGGGCACAGATACGCAGTATTTT